Listed here are 28 T cell receptor beta chains from one sample, sequenced in a study of cytomegalovirus exposure and HLA in healthy donors. This PCR relied on a set of 60 Vbeta primers and 13 Jbeta primers. The protocol was immunoSEQ multiplex PCR, while the TCRdb copy is restricted to in-frame clones and leaves out a portion. The profile covers 120,000 to 150,000 clones, with approximately 79% appearing a single time and 6.7% taken by the ten largest. Sequencing was carried out using PBMCs. The receptors originated from a woman aged 40 to 50 in good health and CMV-seropositive.

This clone was found once. The chain links TRBV4-1 to TRBJ2-3; 7 nucleotides match TRBD1. CDR1 and CDR2 (germline): MGHRA, YSYEKL. The CDR3 has 16 residues. The junction had 5 bases not matched to a gene; V was cut back by 0 bases and J by 2 bases. The CDR3 is CASSQEGTVITDTQYF. For the CDR3, the DNA is TGCGCCAGCAGCCAAGAGGGGACAGTGATCACAGATACGCAGTATTTT.

V is TRBV9 and J is TRBJ2-1; TRBD2 matches 8 bases. Germline V gene lookup returns CDR1 SGDLS and CDR2 YYNGEE. The CDR3 consists of 12 residues. J gave up 8 bases and V 4 bases, and 2 bases lay outside the gene matches. CDR3 protein: CASSRGGDEQFF. The CDR3 DNA is TGTGCCAGCAGCCGGGGGGGCGATGAGCAGTTCTTC.

This chain connects TRBV30 to TRBJ2-1; 8 bases fit TRBD2. Germline V gene data show CDR1 as GTSNPN and CDR2 as SVGIG (reference sequence). The V segment lost 3 bases and the J segment 8 bases; nucleotides outside the gene matches: 6. The CDR3 spans 13 residues. CDR3 amino acids: CAWSGGAWYEQFF. The DNA for the CDR3 is TGTGCCTGGAGCGGGGGGGCGTGGTATGAGCAGTTCTTC.

The chain couples TRBV2 to TRBJ1-2, with 8 bases lining up with TRBD1. Germline loops: CDR1 SNHLY, CDR2 FYNNEI. This CDR3 region has 12 residues. V was pared by 6 bases and J by 7 bases, with 4 bases of the junction left unmatched. The CDR3 loop is CASRQGAAGYTF. The CDR3 nucleotides are TGTGCCAGCAGGCAGGGGGCTGCTGGCTACACCTTC.

The V and J genes are TRBV23-1 and TRBJ2-5, with D perhaps matching TRBD1 (6 bases). TRBV23-1 is noted as an ORF with a role that remains uncertain. The CDR3 has 17 residues. V gave up 0 bases and J gave up 5 bases, with 19 bases separating them. DNA for the CDR3: TGCGCCAGCAGTCAATCTAATGTGGGCAGGGGCCCGGAGACCCAGTACTTC. Translating gives CASSQSNVGRGPETQYF.

This clone was found a few times. The chain joins TRBV27 to TRBJ1-2; 8 bases map to TRBD1. After removal of 4 bases from V and 4 bases from J, the junction contained 14 bases not matched to a gene. This CDR3 spans 17 amino acids. Germline lookup yields CDR1 MNHEY and CDR2 SMNVEV (reference sequence). CDR3 region: CASSSLLWTGSGYGYTF. The DNA for the CDR3 is TGTGCCAGCAGTTCCCTCCTCTGGACAGGGTCTGGCTATGGCTACACCTTC.

This clone was counted only a few times. The rearrangement links TRBV10-3 to TRBJ2-1, with a weak D call TRBD2 (5 bases). Per the germline V gene, CDR1 is ENHRY and CDR2 is SYGVKD. Trimming removed 3 bases from V and 9 bases from J, with 15 bases in between. This CDR3 is built from 14 residues. CDR3 in amino acids: CAISDLSGVREQFF. The DNA for the CDR3 is TGTGCCATCAGTGATCTTTCCGGGGTTCGTGAGCAGTTCTTC.

The J gene is TRBJ1-5, the V gene TRBV21-1; no DNA check was done on the table's D call, TRBD1. TRBV21-1 counts as a pseudogene. The CDR3 runs 19 residues. CDR3 protein: CASSPQNRDRGRYAQPQHF. The CDR3 coding sequence is TGTGCCAGCAGCCCCCAAAATAGGGACAGGGGAAGGTACGCTCAGCCCCAGCATTTT.

This chain joins TRBV5-6 and TRBJ1-2; D remains unclear. Trimming cost V 9 bases and J 4 bases, with 13 bases left between them. The CDR3 runs 12 residues. CDR1 and CDR2 from the germline V gene are SGHDT and YYEEEE. This CDR3 reads CATEGVGYGYTF. The CDR3 DNA follows: TGTGCCACCGAAGGAGTGGGCTATGGCTACACCTTC.

The chain recombines TRBV29-1 with TRBJ2-7; 7 bases line up with TRBD1. This CDR3 has 11 residues. Germline V lookup: CDR1 SQVTM, CDR2 ANQGSEA. The J segment lost 8 bases and the V segment lost 8 bases, leaving 9 bases of the junction unmatched. The CDR3 spells CSFRQGAQQYF. The CDR3 DNA follows: TGCAGCTTCCGACAGGGCGCCCAGCAGTACTTC.

V usage is TRBV7-9 and J usage is TRBJ1-5; D might be TRBD1 (6 bases). Deletions cut 5 bases from V and 1 base from J, with 9 bases between. CDR1 and CDR2 (germline): SEHNR, FQNEAQ (reference sequence). This CDR3 contains 14 residues. The CDR3 loop reads CASSARGSNQPQHF. The CDR3 nucleotides read TGTGCCAGCAGCGCCAGGGGAAGCAATCAGCCCCAGCATTTT. Full variable domain (rest looked up from reference TRBV7-9 and TRBJ1-5): DTGVSQNPRHKITKRGQNVTFRCDPISEHNRLYWYRQTLGQGPEFLTYFQNEAQLEKSRLLSDRFSAERPKGSFSTLEIQRTEQGDSAMYLCASSARGSNQPQHFGDGTRLSIL.

This clone was picked up a small number of times. The chain links TRBV5-4 to TRBJ2-7, with 9 bases identical to TRBD2. CDR1 is SGHNT and CDR2 is YYREEE in the germline V gene (reference sequence). This CDR3 has 15 amino acids. The ends lost 3 bases at V and 3 bases at J; junction bases unmatched: 7. The DNA for the CDR3 is TGTGCCAGCAGCTCCTGGACTAGCGAGAGCTACGAGCAGTACTTC. Translated, it gives CASSSWTSESYEQYF.

This rearrangement joins TRBV9 to TRBJ2-1; tentative D call: TRBD2 (6 bases). The germline V gene encodes CDR1 SGDLS and CDR2 YYNGEE. This CDR3 region has 15 residues. Trimming left V 4 bases short and J 2 bases short, with 13 bases between. CDR3 coding DNA: TGTGCCAGCAGCTCCTCGGGCGGGGCCTACAATGAGCAGTTCTTC. Translated: CASSSSGGAYNEQFF.

To note about this clone: The junction differs from germline at one of its ends, possibly a read error. The rearrangement uses TRBV7-9 and TRBJ2-1, with TRBD2 matching 12 bases. The germline V gene encodes CDR1 SEHNR and CDR2 FQNEAQ (reference sequence). The CDR3 totals 14 residues. CDR3 region: CSSSSSGGAHEQFF. CDR3 bases: TGTTCCAGCAGTTCTAGCGGGGGGGCCCATGAGCAGTTCTTC.

This clone was detected only once. The V and J genes are TRBV9 and TRBJ2-5; a possible D gene is TRBD1 (6 bases). The CDR3 has 13 amino acids. V was trimmed by 4 bases and J by 1 base, leaving 8 bases between them. The V gene's germline CDR1 is SGDLS and CDR2 YYNGEE. For the CDR3, the DNA is TGTGCCAGCAGCAGGACAGTCCAAGAGACCCAGTACTTC. Amino acids: CASSRTVQETQYF.

This chain uses TRBV11-2 with TRBJ2-5; TRBD2 agrees at 9 bases. J gave up 5 bases and V 5 bases, and 9 bases lay outside the gene matches. This CDR3 region has 15 residues. Germline V CDR1 and CDR2: SGHAT, FQNNGV. In DNA, the CDR3 is TGTGCCAGCAGCCCCCGAGCGGGGGGTTGGGAGACCCAGTACTTC. Protein product: CASSPRAGGWETQYF.

V gene TRBV4-1 combines with J gene TRBJ2-7, with TRBD2 matching over 8 bases. The CDR3 is 17 amino acids. V shed 3 bases and J 7 bases; nucleotides not matched to a gene: 17. Germline V gene sequence: CDR1 MGHRA, CDR2 YSYEKL. DNA of the CDR3: TGCGCCAGCAGCCACTTTATGATCGGACTAGCCTTGGGAGAGCAGTACTTC. This encodes CASSHFMIGLALGEQYF.

The chain couples TRBV19 to TRBJ2-7, with D perhaps TRBD1 (5 bases). V dropped 2 bases and J dropped 0 bases, with 11 bases sitting between them. CDR1 LNHDA and CDR2 SQIVND come from the germline V gene (reference sequence). CDR3 size: 15 residues. In nucleotides, the CDR3 is TGTGCCAGTAGTATACAGGGTTGGGACTCCTACGAGCAGTACTTC. Its protein product is CASSIQGWDSYEQYF.

V is TRBV5-1 and J is TRBJ2-5; 10 bases are shared with TRBD2. Germline-derived CDR1 and CDR2 are SGHRS and YFSETQ. The CDR3 totals 15 residues. With 4 bases clipped from V and 5 bases from J, the junction kept 8 bases outside the gene matches. The chain's CDR3 is CASSGKAGGAETQYF. Written as DNA, the CDR3 is TGCGCCAGCAGCGGAAAAGCGGGGGGGGCGGAGACCCAGTACTTC.

This chain joins TRBV10-1 and TRBJ1-1; D unclear. Germline CDR1 is WNHNN and CDR2 is SYGVQD (reference sequence). This CDR3 spans 13 amino acids. Trimming took off 3 bases at V and 1 base at J, with 6 bases between the two ends. The CDR3 DNA reads as TGCGCCAGCAGTGAACAGCCGAACACTGAAGCTTTCTTT. Translated: CASSEQPNTEAFF.

This clone was counted a single time. The rearrangement uses TRBV30 and TRBJ1-6; TRBD1 might be the D (5 bases). Trimming left V 3 bases short and J 5 bases short, with 8 bases between. Germline V gives CDR1 GTSNPN, CDR2 SVGIG (reference sequence). This CDR3 has 13 amino acids. The CDR3 sequence is CAWRETDNSPLHF. The CDR3 DNA sequence: TGTGCCTGGAGGGAGACAGATAATTCACCCCTCCACTTT.

The V and J genes are TRBV14 and TRBJ2-7, with D unclear. CDR3 length: 14 residues. V was cut by 3 bases and J by 0 bases, with 9 bases left in between. Germline CDR1 is SGHDN and CDR2 is FVKESK. The CDR3 region has the DNA TGTGCCAGCAGCCATGGTCAGTTCTCCTACGAGCAGTACTTC. Translation: CASSHGQFSYEQYF.

This rearrangement joins TRBV7-2 to TRBJ2-4; a weak D match, TRBD1 (6 bases). V shed 5 bases and J shed 3 bases, with 11 bases lying between them. The CDR3 length is 14 residues. Germline CDR1 is SGHTA and CDR2 is FQGNSA. CDR3 sequence: CASSRPGHKNIQYF. The CDR3 region has the DNA TGTGCCAGCAGCCGACCGGGACACAAAAACATTCAGTACTTC.

The V call is TRBV4-1, the J call TRBJ1-4; unclear D gene. This CDR3 spans 15 amino acids. Trimming took off 5 bases at V and 0 bases at J, with 10 bases between the two ends. Per germline, CDR1 MGHRA and CDR2 YSYEKL. The CDR3 bases are TGCGCCAGCAGCGAGACTGATGCAACTAATGAAAAACTGTTTTTT. Protein: CASSETDATNEKLFF.

The chain combines TRBV28 with TRBJ2-7; no reliable D call. The CDR3 is made up of 16 amino acids. Germline values: CDR1 MDHEN, CDR2 SYDVKM. Trimming pared 3 bases from V and 1 base from J, leaving 16 bases between. Here the CDR3 reads CASSFSLAFTSYEQYF. In DNA form, the CDR3 reads TGTGCCAGCAGTTTTAGTTTAGCCTTCACGTCCTACGAGCAGTACTTC.

V and J are TRBV6-5 and TRBJ2-7; D uncertain. The germline CDR1 and CDR2 sequences are MNHEY and SVGAGI. This CDR3 comprises 14 residues. Deletions cut 4 bases from V and 0 bases from J, with 10 bases between. CDR3 nucleotides: TGTGCCAGCAGTTCTCGAACAAACTCCTACGAGCAGTACTTC. Its translation is CASSSRTNSYEQYF.

The genes are TRBV7-2 and TRBJ2-3; 13 nucleotides line up with TRBD2. Trimming took 5 bases from V and 6 from J; bases not matched to a gene: 8. Germline assignment: CDR1 SGHTA and CDR2 FQGNSA. CDR3 length equals 16 residues. As DNA, the CDR3 is TGTGCCAGCAGCCAGAGACTAGCGGGGGGTATCGATACGCAGTATTTT. Translating it yields CASSQRLAGGIDTQYF.

The V gene is TRBV9, the J gene TRBJ1-2; 9 nucleotides line up with TRBD1. This CDR3 contains 14 residues. CDR1 and CDR2 from the germline V gene are SGDLS and YYNGEE. Losses at the gene ends were 3 bases for V and 7 bases for J; bases not matched to a gene: 7. In nucleotides, the CDR3 is TGTGCCAGCAGCGCCGGACAGGGGCGGAGTGGCTACACCTTC. Its protein is CASSAGQGRSGYTF.